Each of the 12 T cell receptor beta chains below was sequenced from the same sample in a study of T cell clonality in common variable immunodeficiency. Profiling relied on immunoSEQ multiplex PCR, and the TCRdb table lists in-frame clones only, not all of them. The sample was found to contain around 81,000 clones, and every one recurs. Sequencing was performed on peripheral blood mononuclear cells. These receptors all come from a person aged 18-70 years in good health.

Many counts were recorded for this clone. The CDR3 end is not reached by the read, which stops 3 residues before it; the germline J gene fills it in. The chain couples TRBV2 to TRBJ2-7, with 11 positions matching TRBD2. The CDR3 is 16 amino acids. Germline V gene sequence: CDR1 SNHLY, CDR2 FYNNEI. Germline trimming cut 7 bases from V and 0 bases from J; bases unmatched to any gene: 8. The sequenced part of the CDR3 DNA is TGTGCCAGCAAAGTCGGGACTAGCGGAGTCTCCTACGAG. The encoded protein is CASKVGTSGVSYE. The entire CDR3 protein is CASKVGTSGVSYEQYF.

This clone showed up many times. The read falls 3 residues short of the CDR3 end, and the missing part is taken from the germline J gene. This sequence joins TRBV20-1 and TRBJ1-1, with D perhaps TRBD1 (5 bases). There are 13 residues in the CDR3. Germline V gene lookup returns CDR1 DFQATT and CDR2 SNEGSKA (reference sequence). V was clipped by 6 bases and J by 6 bases, with 17 bases between them. The CDR3: CSATSPGLPEAFF. The CDR3 bases that were read are TGCAGTGCAACATCCCCAGGGCTCCCTGAA.

This clone was detected many times. Sequencing ends 3 residues short of the CDR3 end; the germline J gene provides the rest. V and J are TRBV5-1 and TRBJ2-4; the D gene could be TRBD1 or TRBD2 (6 bases each). V gave up 5 bases and J gave up 1 base, with 13 bases separating them. Germline V gene lookup returns CDR1 SGHRS and CDR2 YFSETQ. CDR3 length: 15 residues. CDR3 loop: CASSSGDRAKNIQYF. CDR3 DNA, as far as it was read: TGCGCCAGCAGTTCGGGAGACAGGGCCAAAAACATT.

This clone has at least ten counts. CDR3 region: CAWRDSSYEQYF. CDR3 bases read: TGTGCCTGGAGGGACAGCTCCTACGAG. The chain links TRBV30 to TRBJ2-7; possible D gene TRBD1, 6 bases. Read data end 3 residues before the CDR3 end; the end is taken from the germline J gene. The V and J ends lost 3 bases and 0 bases respectively, with 6 bases between them. CDR1 GTSNPN and CDR2 SVGIG come from the germline V gene (reference sequence). There are 12 residues in the CDR3.

A note on this clone: The read terminates 3 residues before the CDR3 end, so the remaining end is supplied by the germline J gene. The chain uses TRBV7-6 and TRBJ2-2, with unresolved D. Trimming removed 5 bases at V and 0 bases at J, with 13 bases between. The CDR3 has 16 residues. The germline CDR1 and CDR2 sequences are SGHVS and FNYEAQ. CDR3 sequence reads: CASSLGAFANTGELFF. The DNA read from the CDR3 is TGTGCCAGCAGCCTAGGAGCCTTCGCGAACACCGGGGAG. The full variable domain, its missing parts supplied by reference TRBV7-6 and TRBJ2-2, is GAGVSQSPRYKVTKRGQDVALRCDPISGHVSLYWYRQALGQGPEFLTYFNYEAQQDKSGLPNDRFSAERPEGSISTLTIQRTEQRDSAMYRCASSLGAFANTGELFFGEGSRLTVL.

This clone has at least ten counts. The CDR3 is cut off 3 residues early in the read; its end comes from the germline J gene. This chain joins TRBV20-1 and TRBJ2-3, with 7 bases lining up with TRBD2. V shed 3 bases, J shed 1 base, and the junction held 1 base outside the gene matches. This CDR3 contains 13 residues. Germline V gene data show CDR1 as DFQATT and CDR2 as SNEGSKA (reference sequence). The CDR3 here is CSASSGGTDTQYF. The sequenced CDR3 bases are TGCAGTGCTAGCAGCGGGGGCACAGATACG.

The sample holds many counts of this clone. The read ends 3 residues shy of where the CDR3 ends; the end is completed using the germline J gene. The gene calls are TRBV5-4 and TRBJ1-1; D might be TRBD1 (5 bases). CDR1 is SGHNT and CDR2 is YYREEE in the germline V gene (reference sequence). This CDR3 spans 15 amino acids. The V gene lost 0 bases and the J gene lost 1 base, with 10 bases spanning the gap. The part of the CDR3 DNA that was read is TGTGCCAGCAGCTTGGTGTCAGGACAGAACACTGAA. This encodes CASSLVSGQNTE. In full, the CDR3 is CASSLVSGQNTEAFF.

This clone has at least ten counts. The read ends 3 residues early relative to the CDR3; the germline J gene fills the gap. This chain connects TRBV29-1 to TRBJ2-1; possibly TRBD1 or TRBD2 for D (6 bases each). V lost 4 bases and J 4 bases, leaving 17 bases between the germline ends. Germline assignment: CDR1 SQVTM and CDR2 ANQGSEA. This CDR3 contains 15 residues. The CDR3 bases that were read are TGCAGCGTTGGCGTAGGGGGAGGACAATACAATGAG. Translation gives CSVGVGGGQYNE. The whole CDR3 reads CSVGVGGGQYNEQFF.

This clone has at least ten counts. The read ends 3 residues early relative to the CDR3; the germline J gene fills the gap. V and J are TRBV7-2 and TRBJ2-3; unclear D gene. Germline CDR1 SGHTA, CDR2 FQGNSA. The CDR3 is 13 residues long. Trimming shortened V by 3 bases and J by 8 bases, and 12 bases separated the two germline ends. The CDR3 here is CASSLGRSLTQYF. CDR3 bases read: TGTGCCAGCAGCTTGGGCAGGAGCCTTACG.

This clone was counted at least ten times. The observed sequence ends 3 residues before the CDR3 terminus, with the missing tail filled in from the germline J gene. This sequence joins TRBV20-1 and TRBJ2-1, with D maybe TRBD2 (5 bases). This CDR3 is built from 16 residues. Germline values: CDR1 DFQATT, CDR2 SNEGSKA (reference sequence). The DNA read from the CDR3 is TGCAGGAATAGCGTTTATGGCGACCCCAACGGGAATGAG. Its protein product is CRNSVYGDPNGNE. The CDR3 in its entirety is CRNSVYGDPNGNEQFF.

This clone has at least ten counts. Read sequence stops 3 residues before the CDR3 end, and the germline J gene provides the missing end. This chain connects TRBV10-3 to TRBJ2-7; 11 bases line up with TRBD2. Trimming at V came to 6 bases and at J to 3 bases, leaving 4 bases not matched to a gene. CDR3 length equals 14 residues. CDR1 and CDR2 from the germline V gene are ENHRY and SYGVKD. The CDR3 DNA, read in part, is TGTGCCATCAGAAATACTAGCGGGAGCTACGAG. This encodes CAIRNTSGSYE. The CDR3, in full, reads CAIRNTSGSYEQYF.

This clone came up many times. The read falls 3 residues short of the CDR3 end, and the missing part is taken from the germline J gene. This chain connects TRBV7-3 to TRBJ2-1; D unresolved. V gave up 8 bases and J gave up 5 bases, with 22 bases separating them. The germline gives CDR1 SGHTA, CDR2 FQGTGA. The CDR3 spans 16 residues. CDR3 DNA (partial): TGTGCCAGCGCCTCCTCAGGAGACCCCCTGAACAATGAG. It is translated as CASASSGDPLNNE. The full CDR3 protein is CASASSGDPLNNEQFF.